This TCR beta chain was recovered during a study of T-cell memory formation after mild COVID-19. The study, taken as a whole, reports: Still unconfirmed is whether the second-wave clones peaking on day 37 recognized SARS-CoV-2. Clones that contracted from day 15 to 85 were balanced CD4/CD8, while later expanders leaned CD4+.

This clonotype was seen a few times. Its target is not known. The CDR3 sequence is 16 residues long. Germline loops: CDR1 SEHNR, CDR2 FQNEAQ (reference sequence). Trimming shortened V by 0 bases and J by 4 bases, and 13 bases separated the two germline ends. Barcoded TCR alpha and TCR beta cDNA libraries with UMIs came from 5'RACE using constant-segment primers. TCRdb reanalysed the 5' RACE reads using MiXCR and keeps one entry per CDR3 protein. The sample yields approximately 570,000 distinct CDR3 sequences, roughly 18% seen once. Material for sequencing was PBMCs or a T cell subset sorted from them (not recorded which). This TCR came from an adult woman who had mild COVID-19 (a few samples of this study predate the infection). Cell type and time point are not known. This chain joins TRBV7-9 and TRBJ2-1, with D perhaps matching TRBD1 or TRBD2 (5 bases each). This CDR3 reads CASSLAMGVGYNEQFF. The CDR3 region has the DNA TGTGCCAGCAGCTTAGCTATGGGGGTGGGGTACAATGAGCAGTTCTTC.